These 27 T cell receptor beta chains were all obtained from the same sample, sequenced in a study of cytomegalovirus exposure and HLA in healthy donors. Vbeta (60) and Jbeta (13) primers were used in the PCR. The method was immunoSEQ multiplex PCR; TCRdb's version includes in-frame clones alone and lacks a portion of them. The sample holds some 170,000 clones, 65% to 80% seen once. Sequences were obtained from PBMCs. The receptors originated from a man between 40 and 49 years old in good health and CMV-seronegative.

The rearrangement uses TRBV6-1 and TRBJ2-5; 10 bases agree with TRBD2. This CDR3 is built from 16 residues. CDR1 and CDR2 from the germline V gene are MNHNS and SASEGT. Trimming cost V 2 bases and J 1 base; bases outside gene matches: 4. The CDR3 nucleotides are TGTGCCAGCAGTGAAATTAGCGGGGGGCTCCAAGAGACCCAGTACTTC. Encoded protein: CASSEISGGLQETQYF.

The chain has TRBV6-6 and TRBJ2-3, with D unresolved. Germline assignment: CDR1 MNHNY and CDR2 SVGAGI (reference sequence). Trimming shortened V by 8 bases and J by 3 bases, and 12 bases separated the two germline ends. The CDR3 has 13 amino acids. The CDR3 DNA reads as TGTGCCAGCTTTCAGTTTCCGACAGATACGCAGTATTTT. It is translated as CASFQFPTDTQYF.

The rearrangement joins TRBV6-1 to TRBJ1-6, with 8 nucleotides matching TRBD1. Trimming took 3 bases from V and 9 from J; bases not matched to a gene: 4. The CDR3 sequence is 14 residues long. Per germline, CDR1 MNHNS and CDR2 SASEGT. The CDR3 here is CASSDWTGRSPLHF. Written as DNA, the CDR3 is TGTGCCAGCAGTGATTGGACAGGGCGTTCACCCCTCCACTTT.

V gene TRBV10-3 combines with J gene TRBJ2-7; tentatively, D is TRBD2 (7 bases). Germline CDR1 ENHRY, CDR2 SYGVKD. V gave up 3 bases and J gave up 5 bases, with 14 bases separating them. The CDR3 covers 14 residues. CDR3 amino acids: CAISEEAGAHEQYF. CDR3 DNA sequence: TGTGCCATCAGTGAAGAGGCGGGGGCCCACGAGCAGTACTTC.

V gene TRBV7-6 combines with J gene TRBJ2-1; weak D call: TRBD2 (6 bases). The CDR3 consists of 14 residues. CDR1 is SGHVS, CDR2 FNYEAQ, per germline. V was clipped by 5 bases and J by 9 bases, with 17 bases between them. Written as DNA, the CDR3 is TGTGCCAGCAGCAGAAGGGAGATCGGGGGTGAGCAGTTCTTC. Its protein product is CASSRREIGGEQFF.

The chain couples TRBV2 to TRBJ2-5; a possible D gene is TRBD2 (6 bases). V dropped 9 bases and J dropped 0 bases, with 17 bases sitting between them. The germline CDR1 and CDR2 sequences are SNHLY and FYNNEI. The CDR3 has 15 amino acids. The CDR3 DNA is TGTGCCAGAAAGGAGGGGTTTCTCAACCAAGAGACCCAGTACTTC. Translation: CARKEGFLNQETQYF.

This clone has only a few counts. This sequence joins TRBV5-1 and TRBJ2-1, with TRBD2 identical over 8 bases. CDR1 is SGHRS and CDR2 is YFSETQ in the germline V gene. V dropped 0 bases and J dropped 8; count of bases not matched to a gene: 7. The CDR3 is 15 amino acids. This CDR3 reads CASSLGGLASYEQFF. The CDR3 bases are TGCGCCAGCAGCTTGGGCGGACTAGCCTCCTATGAGCAGTTCTTC.

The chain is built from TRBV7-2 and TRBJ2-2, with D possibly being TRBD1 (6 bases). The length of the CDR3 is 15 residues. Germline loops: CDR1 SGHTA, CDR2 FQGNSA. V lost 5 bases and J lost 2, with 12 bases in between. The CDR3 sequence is CASSPRDTNTGELFF. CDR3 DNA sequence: TGTGCCAGCAGCCCCCGGGACACCAACACCGGGGAGCTGTTTTTT.

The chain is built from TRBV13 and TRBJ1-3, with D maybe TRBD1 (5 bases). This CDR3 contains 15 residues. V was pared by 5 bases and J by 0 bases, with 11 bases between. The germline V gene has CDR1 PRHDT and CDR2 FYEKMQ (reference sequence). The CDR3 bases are TGTGCCAGCAGCATACAGGCGTTCTCTGGAAACACCATATATTTT. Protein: CASSIQAFSGNTIYF.

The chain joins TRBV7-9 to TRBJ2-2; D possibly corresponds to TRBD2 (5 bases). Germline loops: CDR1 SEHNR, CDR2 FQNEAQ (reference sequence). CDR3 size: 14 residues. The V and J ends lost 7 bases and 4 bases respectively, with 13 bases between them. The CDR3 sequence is CASTRASGTGELFF. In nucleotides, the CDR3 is TGTGCCAGCACTCGGGCCAGCGGCACCGGGGAGCTGTTTTTT.

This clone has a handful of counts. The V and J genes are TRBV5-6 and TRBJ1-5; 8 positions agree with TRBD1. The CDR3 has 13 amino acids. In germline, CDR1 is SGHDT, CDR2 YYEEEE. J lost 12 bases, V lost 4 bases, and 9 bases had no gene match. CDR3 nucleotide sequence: TGTGCCAGCAGCACCGGACAGGGTATATACCAGCATTTT. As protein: CASSTGQGIYQHF.

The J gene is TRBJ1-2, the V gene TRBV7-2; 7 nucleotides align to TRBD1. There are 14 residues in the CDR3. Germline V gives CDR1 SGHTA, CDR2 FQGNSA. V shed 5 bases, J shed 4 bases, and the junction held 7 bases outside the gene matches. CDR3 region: CASSAGGVGYGYTF. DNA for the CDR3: TGTGCCAGCAGCGCAGGGGGTGTGGGCTATGGCTACACCTTC.

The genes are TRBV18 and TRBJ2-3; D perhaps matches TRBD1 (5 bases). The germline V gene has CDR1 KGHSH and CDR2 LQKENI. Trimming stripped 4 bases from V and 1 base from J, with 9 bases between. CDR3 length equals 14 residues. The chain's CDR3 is CASSLTERTDTQYF. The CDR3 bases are TGTGCCAGCTCACTGACAGAGCGCACAGATACGCAGTATTTT.

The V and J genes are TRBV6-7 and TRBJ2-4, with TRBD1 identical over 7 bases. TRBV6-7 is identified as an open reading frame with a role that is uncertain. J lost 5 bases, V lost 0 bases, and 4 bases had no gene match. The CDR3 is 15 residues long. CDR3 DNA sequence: TGTGCCAGCAGTTACTCGGGGCAGGGGGAAAACATTCAGTACTTC. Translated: CASSYSGQGENIQYF.

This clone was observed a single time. The CDR3 loop reads CAIRGWTNYNEQFF. In nucleotides, the CDR3 is TGTGCCATCAGGGGCTGGACAAATTACAATGAGCAGTTCTTC. The V and J genes are TRBV10-3 and TRBJ2-1, with a possible D match to TRBD1 (5 bases). CDR1 is ENHRY and CDR2 is SYGVKD in the germline V gene. The CDR3 contains 14 residues. Trimming shortened V by 6 bases and J by 4 bases, and 13 bases separated the two germline ends.

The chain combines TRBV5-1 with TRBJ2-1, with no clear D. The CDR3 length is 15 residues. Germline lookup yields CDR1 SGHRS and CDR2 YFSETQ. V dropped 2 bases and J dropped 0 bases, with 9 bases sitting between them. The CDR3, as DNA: TGCGCCAGCAGCTTAGTATCCAGCTCCTACAATGAGCAGTTCTTC. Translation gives CASSLVSSSYNEQFF.

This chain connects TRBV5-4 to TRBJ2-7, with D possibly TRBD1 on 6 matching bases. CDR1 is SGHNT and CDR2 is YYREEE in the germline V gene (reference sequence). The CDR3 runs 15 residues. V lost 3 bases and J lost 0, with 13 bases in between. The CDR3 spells CASSSRTRGSYEQYF. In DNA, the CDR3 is TGTGCCAGCAGCTCCCGGACCAGGGGCTCCTACGAGCAGTACTTC.

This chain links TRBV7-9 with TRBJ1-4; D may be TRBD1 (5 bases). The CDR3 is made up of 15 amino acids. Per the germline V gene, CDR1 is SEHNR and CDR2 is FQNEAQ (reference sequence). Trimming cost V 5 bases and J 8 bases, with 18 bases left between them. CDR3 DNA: TGTGCCAGCAGCGGTAAATGGGGGGTCGGAGAAAAACTGTTTTTT. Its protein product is CASSGKWGVGEKLFF.

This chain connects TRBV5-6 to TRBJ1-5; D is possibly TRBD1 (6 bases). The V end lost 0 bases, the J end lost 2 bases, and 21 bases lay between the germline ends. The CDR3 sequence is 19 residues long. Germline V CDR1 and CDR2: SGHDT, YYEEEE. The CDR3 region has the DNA TGTGCCAGCAGCTTGGCCGGGACACCAACCCCGAGTGGCAATCAGCCCCAGCATTTT. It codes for CASSLAGTPTPSGNQPQHF.

DNA for the CDR3: TGTGCCAGCAGCGCCGGGGGGGCCCCCTACGAGCAGTACTTC. Protein product: CASSAGGAPYEQYF. J is TRBJ2-7 and V is TRBV9, with 8 positions matching TRBD2. Losses at the gene ends were 3 bases for V and 2 bases for J; bases not matched to a gene: 4. The CDR3 covers 14 residues. Looked up from germline, CDR1 is SGDLS and CDR2 is YYNGEE.

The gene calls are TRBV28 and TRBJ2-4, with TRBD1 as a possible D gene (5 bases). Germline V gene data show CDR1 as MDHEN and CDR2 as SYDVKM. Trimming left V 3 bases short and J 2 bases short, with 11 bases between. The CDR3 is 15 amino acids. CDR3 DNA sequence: TGTGCCAGCAGTTTGCCCGACAGCACCAAAAACATTCAGTACTTC. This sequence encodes CASSLPDSTKNIQYF.

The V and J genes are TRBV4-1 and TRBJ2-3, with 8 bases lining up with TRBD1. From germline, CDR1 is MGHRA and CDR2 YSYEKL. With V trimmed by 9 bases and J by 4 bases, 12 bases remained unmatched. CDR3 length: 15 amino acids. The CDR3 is CASLRGLDLADTQYF. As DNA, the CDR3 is TGCGCCAGTCTCAGGGGGCTAGATTTGGCAGATACGCAGTATTTT.

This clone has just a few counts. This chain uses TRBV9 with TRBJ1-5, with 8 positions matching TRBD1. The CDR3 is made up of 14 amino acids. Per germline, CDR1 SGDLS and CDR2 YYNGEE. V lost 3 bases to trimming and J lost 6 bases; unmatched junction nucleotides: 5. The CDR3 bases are TGTGCCAGCAGCGAAGGACAGGGTACTCAGCCCCAGCATTTT. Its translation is CASSEGQGTQPQHF.

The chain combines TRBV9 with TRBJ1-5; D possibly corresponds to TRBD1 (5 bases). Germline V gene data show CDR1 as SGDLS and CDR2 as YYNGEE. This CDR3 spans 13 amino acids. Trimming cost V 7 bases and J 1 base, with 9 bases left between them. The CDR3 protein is CASGGLSNQPQHF. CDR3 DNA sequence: TGTGCCAGCGGGGGGTTGAGCAATCAGCCCCAGCATTTT. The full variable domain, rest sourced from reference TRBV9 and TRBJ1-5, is DSGVTQTPKHLITATGQRVTLRCSPRSGDLSVYWYQQSLDQGLQFLIQYYNGEERAKGNILERFSAQQFPDLHSELNLSSLELGDSALYFCASGGLSNQPQHFGDGTRLSIL.

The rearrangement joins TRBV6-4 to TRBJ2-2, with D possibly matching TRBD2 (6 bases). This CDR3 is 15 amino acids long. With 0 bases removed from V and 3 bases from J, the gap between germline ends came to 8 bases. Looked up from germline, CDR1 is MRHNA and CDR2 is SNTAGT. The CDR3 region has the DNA TGTGCCAGCAGTGACTCGCCTAGCGACACCGGGGAGCTGTTTTTT. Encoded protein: CASSDSPSDTGELFF.

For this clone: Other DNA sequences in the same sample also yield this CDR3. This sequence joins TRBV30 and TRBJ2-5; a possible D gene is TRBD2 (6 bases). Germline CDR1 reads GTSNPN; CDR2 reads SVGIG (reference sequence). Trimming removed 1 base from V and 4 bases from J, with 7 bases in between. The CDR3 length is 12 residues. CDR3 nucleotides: TGTGCCTGGAGTGGGGGGGTAGAGACCCAGTACTTC. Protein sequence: CAWSGGVETQYF.

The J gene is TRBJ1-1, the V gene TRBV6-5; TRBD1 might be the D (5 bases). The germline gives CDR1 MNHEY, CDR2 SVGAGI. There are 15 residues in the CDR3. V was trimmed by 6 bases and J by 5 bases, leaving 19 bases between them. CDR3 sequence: CASSQGMIAWTEAFF. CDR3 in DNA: TGTGCCAGCAGCCAGGGTATGATAGCTTGGACTGAAGCTTTCTTT.